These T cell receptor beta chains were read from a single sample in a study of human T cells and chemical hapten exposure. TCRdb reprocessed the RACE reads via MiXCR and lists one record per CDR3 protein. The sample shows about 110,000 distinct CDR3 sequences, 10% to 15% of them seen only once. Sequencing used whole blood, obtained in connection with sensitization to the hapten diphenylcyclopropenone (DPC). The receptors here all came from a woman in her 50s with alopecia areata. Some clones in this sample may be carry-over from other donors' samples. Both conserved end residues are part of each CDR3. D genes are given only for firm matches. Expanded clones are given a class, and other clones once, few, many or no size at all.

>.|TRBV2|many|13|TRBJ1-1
TGTGCCAGCAGTGCCAGCGTGAACACTGAAGCTTTCTTT
CASSASVNTEAFF
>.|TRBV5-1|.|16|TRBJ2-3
TGCGCCAGCAGCAAGGATGCGGGGACTAGCACAGATACGCAGTATTTT
CASSKDAGTSTDTQYF
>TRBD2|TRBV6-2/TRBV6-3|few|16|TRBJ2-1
TGTGCCAGCAGTTACTCTAGCGGGGGCGGATACAATGAGCAGTTCTTC
CASSYSSGGGYNEQFF
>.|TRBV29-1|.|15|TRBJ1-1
TGCAGCGTTGAAGATTCGGCAGGACCCAACACTGAAGCTTTCTTT
CSVEDSAGPNTEAFF
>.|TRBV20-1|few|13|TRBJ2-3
TGCAGTGCTAGTTTTGTCTCCACAGATACGCAGTATTTT
CSASFVSTDTQYF
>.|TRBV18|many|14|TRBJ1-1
TGTGCCAGCTCACCCGGCCTTACGAACACTGAAGCTTTCTTT
CASSPGLTNTEAFF
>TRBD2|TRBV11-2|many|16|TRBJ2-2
TGTGCCAGCAGCCTGGGACTAGCGGGACTCACCGGGGAGCTGTTTTTT
CASSLGLAGLTGELFF
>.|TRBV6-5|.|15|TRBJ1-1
TGTGCCAGCAGTTACTCATTAATATCGAACACTGAAGCTTTCTTT
CASSYSLISNTEAFF
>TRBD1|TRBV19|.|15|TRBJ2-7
TGTGCCAGTAGTGCCGGTGGGACAGGGGTCTACGAGCAGTACTTC
CASSAGGTGVYEQYF
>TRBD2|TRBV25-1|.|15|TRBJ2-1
TGTGCCAGCAGTGAATTAGGCGGGAGCGGGAATGAGCAGTTCTTC
CASSELGGSGNEQFF
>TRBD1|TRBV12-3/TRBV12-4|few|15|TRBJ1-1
TGTGCCAGCAGTTTCTCGGACAGGGGGGTGACTGAAGCTTTCTTT
CASSFSDRGVTEAFF
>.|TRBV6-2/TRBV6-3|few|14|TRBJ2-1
TGTGCCAGCGACAGGCCCCCACTTACCAATGAGCAGTTCTTC
CASDRPPLTNEQFF
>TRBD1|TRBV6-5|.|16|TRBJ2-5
TGTGCCAGCAGTTACGGGGACAGGAGACTCGGAGGGACCCAGTACTTC
CASSYGDRRLGGTQYF
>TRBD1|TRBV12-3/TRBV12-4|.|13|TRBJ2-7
TGTGCCAGCAGTTTAGGGACAGGGTACGAGCAGTACTTC
CASSLGTGYEQYF
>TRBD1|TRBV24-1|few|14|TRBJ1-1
TGTGCCACCAGACCGGAGGGGGCGCACACTGAAGCTTTCTTT
CATRPEGAHTEAFF
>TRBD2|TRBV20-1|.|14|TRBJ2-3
TGCAGTGCTAGAGAAGGCCTAGCGGGGGACGCGCAGTATTTT
CSAREGLAGDAQYF